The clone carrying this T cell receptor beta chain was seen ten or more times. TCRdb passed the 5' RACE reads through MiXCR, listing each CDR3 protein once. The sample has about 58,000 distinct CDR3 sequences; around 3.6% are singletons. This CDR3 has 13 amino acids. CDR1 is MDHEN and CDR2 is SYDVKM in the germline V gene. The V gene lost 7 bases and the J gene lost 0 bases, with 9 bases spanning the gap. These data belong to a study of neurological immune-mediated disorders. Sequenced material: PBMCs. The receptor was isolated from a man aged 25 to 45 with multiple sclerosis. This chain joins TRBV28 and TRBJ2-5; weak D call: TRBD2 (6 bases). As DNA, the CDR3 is TGTGCCAGCAATAGCGGATACCAAGAGACCCAGTACTTC. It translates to CASNSGYQETQYF.